The 5 T cell receptor beta chains below come from one sample, sequenced in a study of shared clonotypes between healthy human individuals. Produced via immunoSEQ multiplex PCR; TCRdb's table is partial and in-frame only. The sample holds around 2.1 million clones; approximately 96% are singletons and the top ten take approximately 0.13%. Source material: naive CD4+ T cells sorted from blood. Subset given: CD45RA+ positively selected. These receptors all stem from a man younger than 35 in good health.

The genes are TRBV6-4 and TRBJ2-3; TRBD2 might be the D (6 bases). V gave up 0 bases and J gave up 0 bases, with 10 bases separating them. This CDR3 spans 16 amino acids. Germline V lookup: CDR1 MRHNA, CDR2 SNTAGT. The CDR3 bases are TGTGCCAGCAGTGACTCCAGCGGGTCTAGCACAGATACGCAGTATTTT. Protein: CASSDSSGSSTDTQYF.

This clone was counted a few times. In the same sample, other DNA sequences code for this CDR3. V gene TRBV2 combines with J gene TRBJ1-1, with no clear D. V was shortened by 7 bases and J by 3 bases, with 6 bases between the two germline ends. CDR1 is SNHLY and CDR2 is FYNNEI in the germline V gene. This CDR3 is 11 amino acids long. CDR3 sequence: CASKRDTEAFF. DNA of the CDR3: TGTGCCAGCAAGCGGGACACTGAAGCTTTCTTT.

The CDR3 loop reads CATRTGRNQETQYF. The CDR3 DNA reads as TGTGCCACCCGGACAGGGCGGAACCAAGAGACCCAGTACTTC. V gene TRBV10-3 combines with J gene TRBJ2-5, with 8 bases that match TRBD1. This CDR3 has 14 amino acids. Germline V gives CDR1 ENHRY, CDR2 SYGVKD. The trim removed 10 bases at V and 0 bases at J, leaving 7 bases unmatched.

This clone was seen only once. The chain carries TRBV11-3 and TRBJ2-1; D unclear. CDR3 length: 12 residues. Germline values: CDR1 SGHNT, CDR2 YENEEA. Trimming shortened V by 3 bases and J by 6 bases, and 6 bases separated the two germline ends. The CDR3 DNA reads TGTGCCAGCAGCTTCTCGGGCAATGAGCAGTTCTTC. Amino acids: CASSFSGNEQFF.

This chain links TRBV18 with TRBJ1-1; D is undetermined. CDR1 and CDR2 from the germline V gene are KGHSH and LQKENI. The CDR3 extends over 15 amino acids. Between the trimmed V and J ends, which lost 7 bases and 8 bases, there was a span of 23 bases. CDR3 bases: TGTGCCAGCTTGCCGTCCCTAGTCGTCTCTACCGAAGCTTTCTTT. This encodes CASLPSLVVSTEAFF.